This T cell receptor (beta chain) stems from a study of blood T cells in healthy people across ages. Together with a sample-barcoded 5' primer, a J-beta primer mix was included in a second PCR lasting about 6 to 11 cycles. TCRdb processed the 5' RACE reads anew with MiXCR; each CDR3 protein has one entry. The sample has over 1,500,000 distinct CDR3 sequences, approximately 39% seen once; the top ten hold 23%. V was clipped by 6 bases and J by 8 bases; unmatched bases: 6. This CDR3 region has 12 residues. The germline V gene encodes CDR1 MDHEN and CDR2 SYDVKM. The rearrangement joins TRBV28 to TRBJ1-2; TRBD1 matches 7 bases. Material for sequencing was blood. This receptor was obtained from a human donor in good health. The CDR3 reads CASRGTEDGYTF. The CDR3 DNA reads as TGTGCCAGCAGGGGGACAGAGGACGGCTACACCTTC.